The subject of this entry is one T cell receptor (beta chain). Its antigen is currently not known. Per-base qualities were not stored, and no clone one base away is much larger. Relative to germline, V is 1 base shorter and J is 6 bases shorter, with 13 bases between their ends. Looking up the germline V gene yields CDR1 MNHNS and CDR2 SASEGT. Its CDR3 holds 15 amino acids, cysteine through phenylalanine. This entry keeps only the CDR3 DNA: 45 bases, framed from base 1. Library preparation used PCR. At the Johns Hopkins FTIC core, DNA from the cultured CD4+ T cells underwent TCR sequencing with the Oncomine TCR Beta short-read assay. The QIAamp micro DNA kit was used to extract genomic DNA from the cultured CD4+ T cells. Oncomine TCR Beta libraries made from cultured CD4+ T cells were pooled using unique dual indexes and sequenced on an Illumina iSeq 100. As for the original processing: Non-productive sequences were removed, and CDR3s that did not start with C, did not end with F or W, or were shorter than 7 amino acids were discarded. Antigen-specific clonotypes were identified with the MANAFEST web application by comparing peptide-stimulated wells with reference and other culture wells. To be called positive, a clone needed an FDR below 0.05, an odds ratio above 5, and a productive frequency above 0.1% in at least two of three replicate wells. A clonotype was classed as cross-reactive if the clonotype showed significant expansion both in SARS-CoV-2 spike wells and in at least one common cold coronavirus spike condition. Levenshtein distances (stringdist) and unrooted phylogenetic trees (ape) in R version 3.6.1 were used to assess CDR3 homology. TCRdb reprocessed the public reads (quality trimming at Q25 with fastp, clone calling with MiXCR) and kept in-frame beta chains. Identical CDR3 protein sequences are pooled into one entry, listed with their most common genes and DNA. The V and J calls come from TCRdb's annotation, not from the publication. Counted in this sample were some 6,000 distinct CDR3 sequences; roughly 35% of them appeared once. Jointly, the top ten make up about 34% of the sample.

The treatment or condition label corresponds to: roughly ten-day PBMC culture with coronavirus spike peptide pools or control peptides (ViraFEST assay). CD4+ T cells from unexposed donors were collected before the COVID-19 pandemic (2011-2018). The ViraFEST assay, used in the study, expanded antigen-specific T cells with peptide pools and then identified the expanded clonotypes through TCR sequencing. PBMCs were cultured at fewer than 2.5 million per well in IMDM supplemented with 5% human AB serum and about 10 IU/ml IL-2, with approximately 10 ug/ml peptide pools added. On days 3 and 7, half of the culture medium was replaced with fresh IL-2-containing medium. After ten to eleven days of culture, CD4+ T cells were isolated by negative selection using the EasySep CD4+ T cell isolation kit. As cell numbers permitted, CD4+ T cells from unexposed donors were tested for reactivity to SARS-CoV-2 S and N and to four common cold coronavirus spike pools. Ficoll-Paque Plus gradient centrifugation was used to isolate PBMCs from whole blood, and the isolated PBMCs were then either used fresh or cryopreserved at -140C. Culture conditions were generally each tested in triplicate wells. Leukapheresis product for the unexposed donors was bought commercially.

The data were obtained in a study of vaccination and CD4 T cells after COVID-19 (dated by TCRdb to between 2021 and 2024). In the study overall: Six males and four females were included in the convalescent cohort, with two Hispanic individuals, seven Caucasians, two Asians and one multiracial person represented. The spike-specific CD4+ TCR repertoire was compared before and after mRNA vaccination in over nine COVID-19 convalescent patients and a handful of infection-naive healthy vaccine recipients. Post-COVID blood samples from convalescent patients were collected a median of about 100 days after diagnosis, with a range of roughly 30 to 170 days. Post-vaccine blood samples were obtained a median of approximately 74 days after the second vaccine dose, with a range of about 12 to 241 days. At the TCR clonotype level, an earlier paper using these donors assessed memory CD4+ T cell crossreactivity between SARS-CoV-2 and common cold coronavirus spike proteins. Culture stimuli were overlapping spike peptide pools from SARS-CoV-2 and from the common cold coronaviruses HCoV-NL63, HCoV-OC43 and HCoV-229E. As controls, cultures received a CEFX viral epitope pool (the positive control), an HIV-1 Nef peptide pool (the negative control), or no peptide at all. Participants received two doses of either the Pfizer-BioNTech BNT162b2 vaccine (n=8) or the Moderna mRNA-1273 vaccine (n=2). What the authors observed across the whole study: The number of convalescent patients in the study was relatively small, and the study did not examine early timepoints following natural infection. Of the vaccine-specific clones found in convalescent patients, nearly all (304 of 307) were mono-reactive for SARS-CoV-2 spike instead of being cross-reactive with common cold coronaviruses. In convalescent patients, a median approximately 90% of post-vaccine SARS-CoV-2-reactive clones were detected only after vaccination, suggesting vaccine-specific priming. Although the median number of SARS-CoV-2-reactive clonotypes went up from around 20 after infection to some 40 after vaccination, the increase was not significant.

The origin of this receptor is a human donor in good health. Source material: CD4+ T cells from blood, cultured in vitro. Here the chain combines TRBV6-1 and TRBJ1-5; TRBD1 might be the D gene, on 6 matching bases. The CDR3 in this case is CASSEDKGGPQPQHF. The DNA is TGTGCCAGCAGTGAAGATAAGGGGGGCCCTCAGCCCCAGCATTTT.